The entry below describes one T cell receptor (beta chain). It has no known antigen specificity. The sample holds no much larger clone one base away, and base qualities are not on file. The sample comes from a study of blood T cell repertoires in COVID-19 (dated by TCRdb to 2020 to 2022). Study-level background: Collaborator samples came from the United States, Italy and Spain and covered acute and convalescent phases of COVID-19. The prospective study material was composed of cDNA or gDNA derived from T cells, B-cell-depleted T cells, or PBMCs. Deeply sampled blood TCRbeta repertoires from subjects exposed to, actively infected with, or recovered from COVID-19 were included in the dataset. A freely available public database, intended as a resource for researchers studying the immune response to SARS-CoV-2, is where the repertoires were released. Samples came from the ongoing ImmuneRACE study (first 160 participants) plus 1,254 subjects from 6 global collaborators. Nearly every sample came with metadata listing a de-identified subject ID, COVID-19 status, age in years and sex. HLA class I and class II types, where available, came from metadata supplied by the sample provider rather than from assay-based typing. General conclusions and limits of the study: How much clinical and demographic metadata was included differed by source and by participant, and the metadata was provided uncurated.

Another Seattle source contributed samples from volunteer blood donors who had recovered from COVID-19. The collaborating institutions used their own protocols to collect whole blood in K2EDTA tubes. For TCRbeta analysis, collaborators shipped samples in one of three forms: frozen whole blood, isolated PBMCs, or DNA extracted from either of those sample types. TCRbeta CDR3 regions were amplified from genomic DNA by means of the immunoSEQ Assay, a bias-controlled multiplex PCR. As for the authors' bioinformatics: The number of nucleated cells in each sample was estimated by amplification of reference gene primers within the assay. To quantify the absolute abundance of each unique TCRbeta CDR3 rearrangement, sequence reads were collapsed and filtered. For each sample, productive Simpson clonality was calculated as the square root of Simpson's diversity index over productive rearrangements. The immuneACCESS repertoire file appears here via TCRdb, limited to in-frame rearrangements. These files lack a portion of the clones; in checked studies, under half of the deficit traces to unresolved V genes, and the cause of the others is not known. The DNA was the basis for D and trimming; V, J and clone size are from that table. The sample yields 250,000 or so clones; around 83% were counted once. About 2.1% of the sample comes from the top ten.

CDR1 and CDR2 are read off the germline V gene as SGDLS and YYNGEE. The CDR3 spans 16 residues, from the cysteine through the phenylalanine. The CDR3 DNA has 48 bases and is translated from base 1. V loses 3 bases at its end and J loses 1 base; junction bases beyond the gene matches: 7. The specimen was peripheral blood. The chain is encoded by TRBV9 joined to TRBJ2-3, with 8 bases matching TRBD2. This clonotype was sampled from a man in his forties who had recovered from COVID-19. The DNA is TGTGCCAGCAGCGCGGGAGGGACACCCCGCACAGATACGCAGTATTTT. Its amino acids are CASSAGGTPRTDTQYF.